The next 11 T cell receptor beta chains were all read from a single sample in a study of blood T cell repertoires in COVID-19. Produced via immunoSEQ multiplex PCR; TCRdb's table is partial and in-frame only. Altogether some 250,000 clones are present, roughly 90% being singletons, with the ten largest covering about 0.7%. Specimen: peripheral blood. These receptors were collected from a human donor in a cohort sampled during active COVID-19.

This chain joins TRBV5-4 and TRBJ2-3; 8 bases align to TRBD1. The CDR3 is 16 amino acids. Unmatched junction bases numbered 8, after V lost 5 bases and J lost 0 bases. In germline, CDR1 is SGHNT, CDR2 YYREEE (reference sequence). CDR3 nucleotide sequence: TGTGCCAGCAGTCCCTTTCAGGGGGCTAGCACAGATACGCAGTATTTT. Protein: CASSPFQGASTDTQYF.

The rearrangement joins TRBV7-2 to TRBJ2-7, with 13 bases identical to TRBD2. J gave up 7 bases and V 5 bases, and 5 bases lay outside the gene matches. The CDR3 sequence is 14 residues long. Germline CDR1 SGHTA, CDR2 FQGNSA. CDR3 nucleotides: TGTGCCAGCAGCCTAGGACTAGCGGGAGTGGAGCAGTACTTC. Translated, it gives CASSLGLAGVEQYF.

The chain uses TRBV6-4 and TRBJ2-1; D remains ambiguous. This CDR3 contains 14 residues. V was pared by 3 bases and J by 10 bases, with 16 bases between. Germline V lookup: CDR1 MRHNA, CDR2 SNTAGT. This chain's CDR3 is CASSEHRLRFEQFF. The CDR3, as DNA: TGTGCCAGCAGTGAGCACCGACTGCGTTTCGAGCAGTTCTTC.

In this sample, this clone turned up a few times. The chain uses TRBV27 and TRBJ1-5; D remains ambiguous. V was clipped by 3 bases and J by 7 bases, with 7 bases between them. Germline V lookup: CDR1 MNHEY, CDR2 SMNVEV (reference sequence). The CDR3 is 12 amino acids. Here the CDR3 DNA reads TGTGCCAGCAGTTTTGAGGGCCAGCCCCAGCATTTT. This translates into CASSFEGQPQHF.

This chain connects TRBV7-2 to TRBJ1-4; no clear D. Germline V CDR1 and CDR2: SGHTA, FQGNSA. This CDR3 region has 12 residues. V dropped 2 bases and J dropped 5 bases, with 3 bases sitting between them. Written as DNA, the CDR3 is TGTGCCAGCAGCTTAACAAATGAAAAACTGTTTTTT. Translated: CASSLTNEKLFF.

The rearrangement links TRBV5-1 to TRBJ1-1; D is ambiguous. Germline CDR1 and CDR2: SGHRS and YFSETQ. Between the trimmed V and J ends, which lost 5 bases and 7 bases, there was a span of 9 bases. The length of the CDR3 is 11 residues. The CDR3, as DNA: TGCGCCAGCAGTTCGTTCCGTGAAGCTTTCTTT. This encodes CASSSFREAFF. The whole variable domain, filled in from reference TRBV5-1 and TRBJ1-1, reads KAGVTQTPRYLIKTRGQQVTLSCSPISGHRSVSWYQQTPGQGLQFLFEYFSETQRNKGNFPGRFSGRQFSNSRSEMNVSTLELGDSALYLCASSSFREAFFGQGTRLTVV.

The CDR3 nucleotides read TGTGCCTCCCATAGCGGGAGGGCCTACGAGCAGTACTTC. Translation: CASHSGRAYEQYF. The V gene is TRBV30, the J gene TRBJ2-7, with 11 bases aligning to TRBD2. The germline CDR1 and CDR2 sequences are GTSNPN and SVGIG (reference sequence). The V gene end was trimmed by 7 bases and the J gene end by 2 bases; junction bases not matched to a gene: 4. The CDR3 has 13 amino acids. Using reference TRBV30 and TRBJ2-7 for the parts outside the CDR3, the full variable domain is SQTIHQWPATLVQPVGSPLSLECTVEGTSNPNLYWYRQAAGRGLQLLFYSVGIGQISSEVPQNLSASRPQDRQFILSSKKLLLSDSGFYLCASHSGRAYEQYFGPGTRLTVT.

The CDR3 loop is CASSPSGGGSYEQYF. DNA for the CDR3: TGCGCCAGCAGCCCGTCGGGCGGGGGGTCCTACGAGCAGTACTTC. The genes are TRBV4-1 and TRBJ2-7; 8 nucleotides line up with TRBD2. V lost 4 bases, J lost 1 base, and 6 bases stayed unmatched. Germline CDR1 is MGHRA and CDR2 is YSYEKL. The CDR3 runs to 15 residues.

The count of this clone is one. The chain links TRBV12-3 or TRBV12-4 to TRBJ1-5; D ambiguous. The CDR3 sequence is 13 residues long. Trimming left V 5 bases short and J 6 bases short, with 11 bases between. The CDR3: CASSPTGGQPQHF. CDR3 bases: TGTGCCAGCAGTCCCACGGGTGGTCAGCCCCAGCATTTT.

This chain connects TRBV27 to TRBJ1-1; D is uncertain. The CDR3 has 13 residues. Germline CDR1 and CDR2: MNHEY and SMNVEV (reference sequence). V lost 3 bases and J 4 bases, leaving 9 bases between the germline ends. CDR3 loop: CASSLSRGTEAFF. The CDR3 bases are TGTGCCAGCAGTTTGAGCCGGGGCACTGAAGCTTTCTTT.

The J gene is TRBJ2-7, the V gene TRBV6-2 or TRBV6-3, with 7 bases fitting TRBD1. V shed 6 bases, J shed 4 bases, and the junction held 24 bases outside the gene matches. CDR1 and CDR2 from the germline V gene are MNHEY and SVGEGT. This CDR3 has 19 residues. CDR3 in DNA: TGTGCCAGCAGCGGCTCAATACGGACAGGCGCTATACGAGAATACGAGCAGTACTTC. As protein: CASSGSIRTGAIREYEQYF.